A single sample is the source of the 12 T cell receptor beta chains below, sequenced in a study of human T cells and chemical hapten exposure (TCRdb year 2021). Library preparation was by RACE. Sequencing took place on a NextSeq 500. TCRdb handled the public reads itself, with Q25 trimming in fastp and clone calling in MiXCR, and kept productive beta chains. Rows are unified per CDR3 protein, each entry keeping the most common DNA and genes. The sample data list 96,000 or so distinct CDR3 sequences, and 9.3% of these were observed just once. In total, the top ten clones hold around 2% of the sample. The time point label of this sample denotes: patch test 2, 6 weeks after DPC sensitization. The treatment or condition label, as the study defines it: therapeutic diphenylcyclopropenone sensitization with weekly scalp DPC. This specimen consisted of whole blood, obtained in connection with sensitization to the hapten diphenylcyclopropenone (DPC). Source of these receptors: a woman in her thirties or forties with alopecia areata. Some clones in this sample may be carry-over from other donors' samples.

This clonotype appeared many times. This chain joins TRBV12-3 or TRBV12-4 and TRBJ1-6; 9 bases agree with TRBD1. V shed 6 bases, J shed 5 bases, and the junction held 5 bases outside the gene matches. The CDR3 is 15 residues long. The chain's CDR3 is CASSQTGGDNSPLHF. CDR3 DNA sequence: TGTGCCAGCAGCCAGACAGGGGGAGATAATTCACCCCTCCACTTT.

This clonotype was observed many times. The chain links TRBV24-1 to TRBJ1-1, with D maybe TRBD1 (6 bases). V was trimmed by 4 bases and J by 2 bases, leaving 10 bases between them. The CDR3 runs to 14 residues. Per germline, CDR1 KGHDR and CDR2 SFDVKD. The CDR3 DNA sequence: TGTGCCACCAGTGAATCAGGGGTTAACACTGAAGCTTTCTTT. Translating gives CATSESGVNTEAFF.

V and J are TRBV21-1 and TRBJ1-2; TRBD1 was called by the table and not checked on the DNA. TRBV21-1 is annotated as a pseudogene. The CDR3 is made up of 14 amino acids. The CDR3 region has the DNA TGTGCCAGCAGCGGGCAGAGAAGGGGCTATGGCTACACCTTC. Its translation: CASSGQRRGYGYTF.

This clonotype was found many times. The V call is TRBV27, the J call TRBJ1-5, with TRBD1 as a possible D gene (6 bases). Trimming removed 6 bases from V and 11 bases from J, with 20 bases in between. This CDR3 has 14 amino acids. Germline V gene sequence: CDR1 MNHEY, CDR2 SMNVEV (reference sequence). CDR3 DNA: TGTGCCAGCAGGGCCGCGGGGGCAATGTGGGCCCAGCATTTT. Its protein is CASRAAGAMWAQHF.

V usage is TRBV11-1 and J usage is TRBJ2-3, with D perhaps given as TRBD1 or TRBD2 (5 bases each). The CDR3 runs to 14 residues. The germline V and J ends were trimmed by 3 bases and 4 bases, with 11 bases remaining between them. Per the germline V gene, CDR1 is SGHAT and CDR2 is FQDESV (reference sequence). This CDR3 is CASSLGVRADTQYF. CDR3 bases: TGTGCCAGCAGCTTGGGGGTACGGGCAGATACGCAGTATTTT.

This clonotype was seen at least ten times. In DNA, the CDR3 is TGTGCCAGCAGCCAAGCGTCAGGGGGACGAGCGGCTTTCTTT. It yields the protein CASSQASGGRAAFF. J is TRBJ1-1 and V is TRBV4-2; 7 bases are a match to TRBD1. The CDR3 covers 14 residues. J gave up 11 bases and V 1 base, and 10 bases lay outside the gene matches. CDR1 is LGHNA and CDR2 is YNFKEQ in the germline V gene.

The rearrangement joins TRBV7-2 to TRBJ1-6, with 10 bases aligning to TRBD1. After removal of 1 base from V and 5 bases from J, the junction contained 14 bases not matched to a gene. Germline V gene lookup returns CDR1 SGHTA and CDR2 FQGNSA. This CDR3 spans 20 amino acids. The CDR3 region is CASSLGTGRTGGSHNSPLHF. CDR3 in DNA: TGTGCCAGCAGCTTAGGTACCGGACGGACAGGGGGATCACATAATTCACCCCTCCACTTT.

The gene calls are TRBV12-3 or TRBV12-4 and TRBJ2-3, with a tentative D call TRBD1 (5 bases). Trimming pared 5 bases from V and 6 bases from J, leaving 12 bases between. This CDR3 comprises 13 residues. CDR3 bases: TGTGCCAGCAGTCTGTCAGGGTCTGATACGCAGTATTTT. This sequence encodes CASSLSGSDTQYF.

The chain carries TRBV27 and TRBJ2-1, with unresolved D. The V and J ends lost 2 bases and 4 bases respectively, with 9 bases between them. This CDR3 has 14 residues. Germline assignment: CDR1 MNHEY and CDR2 SMNVEV (reference sequence). The CDR3 loop is CASSLGPPYNEQFF. CDR3 sequence (DNA): TGTGCCAGCAGTTTAGGGCCCCCTTACAATGAGCAGTTCTTC.

Only a few counts were recorded for this clonotype. The V call is TRBV12-3 or TRBV12-4, the J call TRBJ2-7, with unresolved D. The CDR3 consists of 11 residues. V was cut by 5 bases and J by 3 bases, with 5 bases left in between. The CDR3 protein is CASSGSYEQYF. The CDR3 DNA reads TGTGCCAGCAGTGGAAGCTACGAGCAGTACTTC.

This chain connects TRBV7-8 to TRBJ2-5; TRBD2 is a possible D gene (7 bases). Looked up from germline, CDR1 is SGHVS and CDR2 is FQNEAQ. The CDR3 covers 14 residues. V was pared by 8 bases and J by 3 bases, with 16 bases between. The DNA of the CDR3 is TGTGCCAGCCGGGCGGGGGCCCAAAAAGAGACCCAGTACTTC. This codes for CASRAGAQKETQYF.

In this sample, this clonotype turned up a few times. The rearrangement uses TRBV9 and TRBJ1-2; 7 bases match TRBD1. V gave up 0 bases and J gave up 5 bases; unmatched junction bases: 10. The CDR3 consists of 16 residues. Germline lookup yields CDR1 SGDLS and CDR2 YYNGEE. The chain's CDR3 is CASSVGGTGAVYGYTF. CDR3 DNA: TGTGCCAGCAGCGTAGGGGGTACAGGGGCCGTGTATGGCTACACCTTC.